Below, one TCR beta chain is given with its context. This entry belongs to a study of blood T cell repertoires in COVID-19. In the study overall: Nucleic acid was either cDNA or gDNA, and it came from T cells, B-cell-depleted T cells, or PBMCs.

V was cut by 0 bases and J by 5 bases, with 11 bases left in between. CDR3 length: 14 amino acids. The V gene's germline CDR1 is WSHSY and CDR2 SAAADI. In the source study's methods: Using reference gene primer amplification, nucleated cell counts were estimated. The repertoire was sequenced with immunoSEQ multiplex PCR; TCRdb's copy has only in-frame clones and lacks some. V and J calls and clone size are copied from that table; D and trimming were computed from the DNA. Among over 110,000 clones listed, around 87% were seen once. The study counted Cohort 3 donors as recovered given two negative PCRs, clearance, or symptom resolution.

Sequencing was performed on PBMCs or T cells enriched from blood (not recorded which). This TCR was recovered from a man in his sixties who had recovered from COVID-19. The rearrangement uses TRBV10-2 and TRBJ2-7; perhaps TRBD1 as D (6 bases). The CDR3 loop reads CASSESGRGNEQYF. The CDR3 region has the DNA TGCGCCAGCAGTGAGTCGGGCAGGGGCAACGAGCAGTACTTC.